This entry lists 21 T cell receptor beta chains sequenced from one sample in a study of blood T cell repertoires in COVID-19. The data were produced by immunoSEQ multiplex PCR, yet TCRdb's version contains in-frame clones alone and is incomplete. The sample contains some 240,000 clones, roughly 90% of which appear only once. The sample was peripheral blood. Receptors were obtained from an older woman with COVID-19, enrolled during active disease.

This sequence joins TRBV4-2 and TRBJ1-1, with D perhaps matching TRBD1 (5 bases). Germline V lookup: CDR1 LGHNA, CDR2 YNFKEQ. V lost 4 bases to trimming and J lost 1 base, with 13 bases between them. The CDR3 consists of 15 residues. In DNA form, the CDR3 reads TGTGCCAGCAGCCGGGAGGGACGGCAGAACACTGAAGCTTTCTTT. Protein sequence: CASSREGRQNTEAFF.

Of note for this clone: Germline is not matched at one junction end, which may reflect a read error. The chain couples TRBV7-9 to TRBJ1-2; perhaps TRBD1 as D (5 bases). The CDR3 is made up of 11 amino acids. Germline V gene sequence: CDR1 SEHNR, CDR2 FQNEAQ (reference sequence). The CDR3 DNA is TGTGCCAGCAGCTTAGCTGTCGGACATTTTTTC. Translated: CASSLAVGHFF.

The chain joins TRBV12-5 to TRBJ2-1, with 7 bases matching TRBD2. The CDR3 length is 16 residues. Germline lookup yields CDR1 LGHNT and CDR2 FRNRAP. The junction had 9 bases not matched to a gene; V was cut back by 7 bases and J by 0 bases. In DNA, the CDR3 is TGTGCTAGTGCCAAAAAGCGGGGTAACTCCTACAATGAGCAGTTCTTC. This sequence encodes CASAKKRGNSYNEQFF. Full variable domain (missing parts from reference TRBV12-5 and TRBJ2-1): DARVTQTPRHKVTEMGQEVTMRCQPILGHNTVFWYRQTMMQGLELLAYFRNRAPLDDSGMPKDRFSAEMPDATLATLKIQPSEPRDSAVYFCASAKKRGNSYNEQFFGPGTRLTVL.

This clone was seen a single time. The chain carries TRBV6-5 and TRBJ2-1, with D perhaps matching TRBD2 (6 bases). The V gene lost 7 bases and the J gene lost 15 bases, with 25 bases spanning the gap. CDR3 length equals 14 residues. Germline V gene sequence: CDR1 MNHEY, CDR2 SVGAGI. The CDR3 reads CASTITLFAGSLFF. The CDR3 coding sequence is TGTGCCAGCACAATCACCCTTTTTGCGGGGTCCCTGTTCTTC.

The chain links TRBV11-2 to TRBJ1-1, with D possibly TRBD1 on 5 matching bases. The CDR3 is made up of 14 amino acids. V was shortened by 0 bases and J by 3 bases, with 8 bases between the two germline ends. CDR1 and CDR2 (germline): SGHAT, FQNNGV. The CDR3 region is CASSLDPRDTEAFF. CDR3 nucleotide sequence: TGTGCCAGCAGCTTAGATCCCAGGGACACTGAAGCTTTCTTT.

The gene calls are TRBV19 and TRBJ1-2, with D tentatively TRBD1 (5 bases). Deletions cut 5 bases from V and 2 bases from J, with 15 bases between. The CDR3 loop spans 15 amino acids. Per germline, CDR1 LNHDA and CDR2 SQIVND (reference sequence). The CDR3 protein is CASSRRQGPNYGYTF. For the CDR3, the DNA is TGTGCCAGTAGTCGGCGGCAGGGCCCAAACTATGGCTACACCTTC.

The sample holds one count of this clone. The gene calls are TRBV19 and TRBJ1-2, with 8 bases lining up with TRBD1. Germline CDR1 and CDR2: LNHDA and SQIVND (reference sequence). Trimming cost V 6 bases and J 3 bases; bases outside gene matches: 3. The CDR3 has 13 residues. CDR3 residues: CASSQGADYGYTF. Written as DNA, the CDR3 is TGTGCCAGTAGCCAGGGGGCCGACTATGGCTACACCTTC.

The rearrangement uses TRBV9 and TRBJ2-2, with D maybe TRBD1 (5 bases). V lost 3 bases to trimming and J lost 1 base, with 7 bases between them. The CDR3 has 14 residues. Germline CDR1 and CDR2: SGDLS and YYNGEE. The CDR3 sequence: CASSATGNTGELFF. The DNA of the CDR3 is TGTGCCAGCAGCGCCACAGGGAACACCGGGGAGCTGTTTTTT.

The CDR3 reads CASSFLRGANTEAFF. The CDR3 DNA sequence: TGTGCCAGCAGCTTCCTCAGGGGAGCGAACACTGAAGCTTTCTTT. The chain combines TRBV7-2 with TRBJ1-1; TRBD1 is a possible D gene (6 bases). The length of the CDR3 is 15 residues. Trimming removed 3 bases at V and 1 base at J, with 12 bases between. Germline V gene sequence: CDR1 SGHTA, CDR2 FQGNSA.

This chain connects TRBV24-1 to TRBJ2-3, with 9 positions matching TRBD2. CDR1 KGHDR and CDR2 SFDVKD come from the germline V gene. Unmatched junction bases numbered 3, after V lost 4 bases and J lost 2 bases. The CDR3 extends over 15 amino acids. The CDR3 nucleotides read TGTGCCACCAGTGACCCTAGCGGGGCCACAGATACGCAGTATTTT. This codes for CATSDPSGATDTQYF.

This chain uses TRBV29-1 with TRBJ1-6; the D is unclear. Germline values: CDR1 SQVTM, CDR2 ANQGSEA. This CDR3 has 13 amino acids. V was pared by 6 bases and J by 7 bases, with 13 bases between. The CDR3 DNA reads as TGCAGCGTAGCAGGAGGACCCAATTCACCCCTCCACTTT. Translation: CSVAGGPNSPLHF.

This clone was observed a few times. The J gene is TRBJ1-1, the V gene TRBV29-1; 9 bases agree with TRBD1. With V trimmed by 6 bases and J by 1 base, 3 bases remained unmatched. Germline CDR1 is SQVTM and CDR2 is ANQGSEA. The CDR3 consists of 13 residues. CDR3 in amino acids: CSVWDRENTEAFF. CDR3 sequence (DNA): TGCAGCGTGTGGGACAGGGAGAACACTGAAGCTTTCTTT.

The CDR3 DNA sequence: TGTGCCAGCAGCCAAGAAAGAATACAGGGGGCAGCTGGAAACACCATATATTTT. Translating it yields CASSQERIQGAAGNTIYF. The rearrangement uses TRBV4-2 and TRBJ1-3; 9 bases map to TRBD1. The germline V gene has CDR1 LGHNA and CDR2 YNFKEQ. Losses at the gene ends were 0 bases for V and 2 bases for J; bases not matched to a gene: 8. The CDR3 runs to 18 residues.

The rearrangement uses TRBV7-3 and TRBJ1-1; the D is unclear. CDR1 and CDR2 (germline): SGHTA, FQGTGA. The CDR3 runs 13 residues. The V and J ends lost 5 bases and 13 bases respectively, with 20 bases between them. CDR3 bases: TGTGCCAGCAGCCCGGGGAGCTCTGGCAAATATTTCTTT. As protein: CASSPGSSGKYFF.

This chain links TRBV7-3 with TRBJ1-6, with 7 bases aligning to TRBD1. Unmatched junction bases numbered 4, after V lost 1 base and J lost 10 bases. The CDR3 covers 14 residues. CDR1 SGHTA and CDR2 FQGTGA come from the germline V gene. The DNA of the CDR3 is TGTGCCAGCAGCTTAAAGGCAGGGGGGTCACCCCTCCACTTT. It specifies CASSLKAGGSPLHF.

This chain links TRBV4-3 with TRBJ2-7; 11 bases map to TRBD1. Germline V CDR1 and CDR2: LGHNA, YSLEER. The CDR3 extends over 15 amino acids. V lost 3 bases to trimming and J lost 2 bases; unmatched junction nucleotides: 3. The CDR3 sequence: CASSQGGQGAYEQYF. CDR3 bases: TGCGCCAGCAGCCAGGGGGGACAGGGGGCCTACGAGCAGTACTTC.

The chain joins TRBV25-1 to TRBJ1-4; no firm D call. The germline gives CDR1 MGHDK, CDR2 SYGVNS. The CDR3 is 11 residues long. The ends were cut back, 7 bases at V and 6 bases at J, with 6 bases in the middle. CDR3 nucleotides: TGTGCCAGCATGGCCCATGAAAAACTGTTTTTT. It codes for CASMAHEKLFF.

The rearrangement uses TRBV5-1 and TRBJ2-3; 9 nucleotides match TRBD1. The CDR3 sequence is 15 residues long. Per the germline V gene, CDR1 is SGHRS and CDR2 is YFSETQ. With V trimmed by 4 bases and J by 4 bases, 7 bases remained unmatched. This CDR3 is CASSASQGAADTQYF. As DNA, the CDR3 is TGCGCCAGCAGCGCCTCACAGGGGGCTGCAGATACGCAGTATTTT.

V usage is TRBV6-2 or TRBV6-3 and J usage is TRBJ1-1, with D perhaps matching TRBD1 (5 bases). The V and J ends lost 5 bases and 4 bases respectively, with 17 bases between them. Per germline, CDR1 MNHEY and CDR2 SVGEGT. The CDR3 loop spans 15 amino acids. The CDR3 DNA reads as TGTGCCAGCAGTACCCCGGGACCGGAGGGCACTGAAGCTTTCTTT. This translates into CASSTPGPEGTEAFF.

The gene calls are TRBV10-3 and TRBJ1-3, with D perhaps matching TRBD1 (5 bases). Germline-derived CDR1 and CDR2 are ENHRY and SYGVKD. Trimming stripped 3 bases from V and 7 bases from J, with 16 bases between. The CDR3 length is 15 residues. CDR3 coding DNA: TGTGCCATCAGTGAATTAGGGGCCGTCGGGAACACCATATATTTT. Amino acids: CAISELGAVGNTIYF.

This clone was counted only a few times. The chain joins TRBV6-5 to TRBJ1-2; D not resolved. This CDR3 region has 13 residues. From germline, CDR1 is MNHEY and CDR2 SVGAGI. The V end was cut by 7 bases, the J end by 2 bases, with 11 bases between. This CDR3 reads CASKTGANYGYTF. CDR3 nucleotide sequence: TGTGCCAGCAAGACGGGTGCGAACTATGGCTACACCTTC.